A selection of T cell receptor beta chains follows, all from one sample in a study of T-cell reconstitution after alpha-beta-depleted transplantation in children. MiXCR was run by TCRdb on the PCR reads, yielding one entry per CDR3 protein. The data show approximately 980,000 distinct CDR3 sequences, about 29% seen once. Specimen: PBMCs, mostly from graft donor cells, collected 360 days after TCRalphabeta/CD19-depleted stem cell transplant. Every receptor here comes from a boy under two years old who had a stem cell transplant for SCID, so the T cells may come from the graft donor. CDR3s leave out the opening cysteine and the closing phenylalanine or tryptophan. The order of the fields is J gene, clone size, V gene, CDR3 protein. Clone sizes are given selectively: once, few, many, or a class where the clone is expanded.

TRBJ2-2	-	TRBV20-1	SAHRLAGVTGELF
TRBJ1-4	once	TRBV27	ASSFVGGVNEKLF
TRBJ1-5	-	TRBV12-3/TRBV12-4	ASSLGSGQPQH
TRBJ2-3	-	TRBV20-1	SAEAGLSTDTQY
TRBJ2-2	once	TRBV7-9	ASSSKLAGANTGELF
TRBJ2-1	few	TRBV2	ASSPGGSGYAPYNEQF
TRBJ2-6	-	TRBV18	ASSPGTSVTGANVLT
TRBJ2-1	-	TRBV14	ASSQETGTGGYGSSEQF
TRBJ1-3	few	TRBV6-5	ASSYSRPVGNTIY
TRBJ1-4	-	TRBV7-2	ASSLVGQYEKLF
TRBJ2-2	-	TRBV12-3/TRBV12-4	ASSRSSGGTGELF
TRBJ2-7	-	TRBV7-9	ASSATPAAPTYEQY
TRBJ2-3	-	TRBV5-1	ASSFGGKDTDTQY
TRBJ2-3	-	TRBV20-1	SARDRRGTDTQY
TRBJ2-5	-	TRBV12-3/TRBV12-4	ASSPRDRRFWTQY
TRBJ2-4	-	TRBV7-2	ASSLDAILAKNIQY
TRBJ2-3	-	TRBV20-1	SASPWGLGSDTQY
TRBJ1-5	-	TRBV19	ASSIGGFQH
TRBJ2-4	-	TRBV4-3	ASSQDLGPLAKNIQY
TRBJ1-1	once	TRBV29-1	SVGGHKRAF
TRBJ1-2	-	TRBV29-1	SATKGQGYGYT
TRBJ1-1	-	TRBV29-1	SVQSLLRQGGTEAF
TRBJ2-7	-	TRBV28	ASNGPGQPFRQY
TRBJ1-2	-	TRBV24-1	ATSDSPGYGYT
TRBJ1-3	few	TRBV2	ASSTTGAGNTIY
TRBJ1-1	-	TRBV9	ASSVESGVTEAF
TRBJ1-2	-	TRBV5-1	ASSPLGRISGYT
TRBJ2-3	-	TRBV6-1	ASSPQRELSTDTQY
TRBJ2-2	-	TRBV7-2	ASSLAPDGELF
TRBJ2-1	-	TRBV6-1	ASSGTGLGEQF
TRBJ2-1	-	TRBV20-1	SVEQRQNNEQF